The sequence of this T cell receptor (beta chain) was determined in a study of blood T cell repertoires in COVID-19. Authors' analysis steps: Reference gene primer amplification in the assay estimated nucleated cell counts. Method: immunoSEQ multiplex PCR; TCRdb's copy keeps in-frame clones and lacks some. D and trimming come from the DNA, and the V and J calls and clone size come from that table. Of about 210,000 clones listed, roughly nine tenths were seen once; the top ten hold approximately 1.2%. Trimming removed 1 base at V and 3 bases at J, with 9 bases between. The CDR3 has 14 residues. CDR1 is KGHSH and CDR2 is LQKENI in the germline V gene.

This chain links TRBV18 with TRBJ1-1; a weak D match, TRBD1 (5 bases). This TCR was sampled from a man younger than 45 with acute or convalescent COVID-19. Sequencing was carried out using peripheral blood. CDR3 DNA sequence: TGTGCCAGCTCACCACGGGGAGGGGACACTGAAGCTTTCTTT. Protein: CASSPRGGDTEAFF. Full variable domain (missing parts from reference TRBV18 and TRBJ1-1): NAGVMQNPRHLVRRRGQEARLRCSPMKGHSHVYWYRQLPEEGLKFMVYLQKENIIDESGMPKERFSAEFPKEGPSILRIQQVVRGDSAAYFCASSPRGGDTEAFFGQGTRLTVV.